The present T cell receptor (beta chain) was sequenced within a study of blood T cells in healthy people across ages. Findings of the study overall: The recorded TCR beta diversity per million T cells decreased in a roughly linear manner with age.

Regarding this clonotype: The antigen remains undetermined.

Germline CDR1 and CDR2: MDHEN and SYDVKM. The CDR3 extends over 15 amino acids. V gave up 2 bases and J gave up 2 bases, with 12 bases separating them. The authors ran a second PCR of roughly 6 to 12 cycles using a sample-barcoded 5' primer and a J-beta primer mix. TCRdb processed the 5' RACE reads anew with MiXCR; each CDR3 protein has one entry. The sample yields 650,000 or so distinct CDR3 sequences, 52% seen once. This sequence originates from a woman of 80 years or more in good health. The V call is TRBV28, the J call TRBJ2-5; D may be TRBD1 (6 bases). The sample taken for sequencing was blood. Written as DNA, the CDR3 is TGTGCCAGCAGTTTACCCCAAGGGGGTCAAGAGACCCAGTACTTC. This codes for CASSLPQGGQETQYF.